Listed below are T cell receptor beta chains from one sample, sequenced in a study of beta chain features in type 1 diabetes. Data came from immunoSEQ multiplex PCR; TCRdb stores just in-frame clones and leaves some out. The table lists under 70,000 clones, roughly 63% of them singletons. The source material was stem cell memory CD4+ T cells from blood. The source is a woman aged 25 to 45 with type 1 diabetes. CDR3s include the opening cysteine and the closing phenylalanine or tryptophan. D genes are given only for firm matches. Only some rows state a clone size, as once, few, many or a class for expanded clones.

j_call v_call clone_size d_call cdr3_nt cdr3_aa
TRBJ1-2 TRBV30 NA NA TGTGCCTGGAGCCATTCCTCCGGTGGCTACACCTTC CAWSHSSGGYTF
TRBJ1-5 TRBV7-6 once NA TGTGCCAGCAGCTTACCAGGTCAGCCCCAGCATTTT CASSLPGQPQHF
TRBJ2-7 TRBV5-6 NA NA TGTGCCAGCAGCACCGGGACATCCTTATACGAGCAGTACTTC CASSTGTSLYEQYF
TRBJ1-1 TRBV30 NA TRBD1 TGTGCCTGGAGATTTGGGGACAGGGAGACCACTGAAGCTTTCTTT CAWRFGDRETTEAFF
TRBJ2-1 TRBV6-5 NA TRBD2 TGTGCCAGCAGTAGGGGACTAGCGGATTACAATGAGCAGTTCTTC CASSRGLADYNEQFF
TRBJ2-7 TRBV7-3 few TRBD1 TGTGCCAGCAGCGCCGGACAGGGGATTCCCTACGAGCAGTACTTC CASSAGQGIPYEQYF
TRBJ1-2 TRBV5-1 NA TRBD1 TGCGCCAGCTCACCCCTCACAGGGGGTGATGGCTACACCTTC CASSPLTGGDGYTF
TRBJ2-1 TRBV5-4 NA NA TGTGCCAGCAGCGGTCAACTAGACTACTACAATGAGCAGTTCTTC CASSGQLDYYNEQFF
TRBJ1-4 TRBV30 NA NA TGTGCCTGGAGTCCCTCGGAAAAACTGTTTTTT CAWSPSEKLFF
TRBJ1-1 TRBV10-3 few NA TGTGCCACCTTAACAGATCTGAACACTGAAGCTTTCTTT CATLTDLNTEAFF
TRBJ2-1 TRBV29-1 NA NA TGCAGCGTTGACAGAACCTACAATGAGCAGTTCTTC CSVDRTYNEQFF
TRBJ2-2 TRBV19 NA TRBD1 TGTGCCAGTAGTACGGGACAGGGGGCACGGACCGGGGAGCTGTTTTTT CASSTGQGARTGELFF
TRBJ2-7 TRBV28 NA TRBD1 TGTGCCAGCATCTCTGGGACAGGGGGGGCGGGCGAGCAGTACTTC CASISGTGGAGEQYF
TRBJ2-5 TRBV28 NA NA TGTGCCAGCAGTTTACCGGGAATCATACAAGAGACCCAGTACTTC CASSLPGIIQETQYF
TRBJ2-7 TRBV7-6 NA TRBD2 TGTGCCAGCAGCTTAGGAACTAGCGGGTCCAACGAGCAGTACTTC CASSLGTSGSNEQYF
TRBJ2-5 TRBV15 few TRBD2 TGTGCCACCAGCAGCCTCCAAGGACTAGCGGGACTGGAGACCCAGTACTTC CATSSLQGLAGLETQYF
TRBJ1-2 TRBV29-1 few NA TGCAGCGTTGAAAGGGAGCCTTCCTATGGCTACACCTTC CSVEREPSYGYTF
TRBJ2-7 TRBV29-1 NA TRBD2 TGCAGCGTTGGGGGAAGCGGGAGGGGAGCGGACGAGCAGTACTTC CSVGGSGRGADEQYF
TRBJ2-7 TRBV28 NA TRBD2 TGTGCCAGCAGTCTAGGGGCTAGCGGGAGATACGAGCAGTACTTC CASSLGASGRYEQYF
TRBJ2-5 TRBV7-2 NA TRBD2 TGTGCCAGCAGCTTAATGCGGGACTATGCGACCCAGTACTTC CASSLMRDYATQYF
TRBJ2-2 TRBV7-3 NA TRBD1 TGTGCCAGCAGCGCTCAGACAGGGGGGACCGGGGAGCTGTTTTTT CASSAQTGGTGELFF
TRBJ2-7 TRBV5-4 NA TRBD2 TGTGCCAGCAGCACATTGGGGGGGGGAAGCGGGACCATCTACGAGCAGTACTTC CASSTLGGGSGTIYEQYF
TRBJ2-3 TRBV29-1 few TRBD1 TGCAGCGTTCACAGGGGGCGTGTGGATACGCAGTATTTT CSVHRGRVDTQYF
TRBJ2-5 TRBV7-7 once NA TGTGCTAGCAGCTCGGTGGGCGCCCAGGAGACCCAGTACTTC CASSSVGAQETQYF
TRBJ2-7 TRBV27 NA NA TGTGCCAGCAGTTTAAGGAGGGGATCCTACGAGCAGTACTTC CASSLRRGSYEQYF
TRBJ1-1 TRBV7-9 NA TRBD1 TGTGCCAGCAGCGATGACAGGGACACTGAAGCTTTCTTT CASSDDRDTEAFF
TRBJ2-3 TRBV28 few NA TGTGCCAGCAGTTCCGGTGACACAGATACGCAGTATTTT CASSSGDTDTQYF
TRBJ1-4 TRBV7-7 NA NA TGTGCTAGCAGCTTAGCCGTCAATGAAAAACTGTTTTTT CASSLAVNEKLFF
TRBJ2-1 TRBV2 few NA TGTGCCAGCACACTAGGAGGTCCCAATGAGCAGTTCTTC CASTLGGPNEQFF
TRBJ2-3 TRBV5-1 NA NA TGCGCCAGCAGCGGCGGGACCCGAGGGGCAGATACGCAGTATTTT CASSGGTRGADTQYF
TRBJ1-2 TRBV28 NA TRBD1 TGTGCCAGCAGACATTCACAGGGGAGGTATGGCTACACCTTC CASRHSQGRYGYTF
TRBJ1-2 TRBV27 NA NA TGTGCCAGCAGTTTCCTGGACAGTAACTATGGCTACACCTTC CASSFLDSNYGYTF
TRBJ2-7 TRBV7-6 NA TRBD1 TGTGCCAGCAGCTTAGGTGGGACAGGGTCTTACGAGCAGTACTTC CASSLGGTGSYEQYF
TRBJ2-5 TRBV4-2 NA TRBD2 TGTGCCAGCAGCCGTACTAGCGGGAGCCGGGAGACCCAGTACTTC CASSRTSGSRETQYF
TRBJ2-2 TRBV7-3 NA TRBD1 TGTGCCAGCAGCCCTGGGACAGGGCACACCGGGGAGCTGTTTTTT CASSPGTGHTGELFF
TRBJ2-1 TRBV23-1 NA TRBD1 TGCGCCTCGCTGGACAGGAGCAATGAGCAGTTCTTC CASLDRSNEQFF
TRBJ1-2 TRBV4-1 NA NA TGCGCCAGCAGCCACCTAAGCGGCTACACCTTC CASSHLSGYTF
TRBJ1-1 TRBV4-1 few NA TGCGCCAGCAGCCAACGTAGAGGTACGGGCACTGAAGCTTTCTTT CASSQRRGTGTEAFF
TRBJ2-3 TRBV19 NA TRBD1 TGTGCCAGTAGGCCGACAGGGGACACAGATACGCAGTATTTT CASRPTGDTDTQYF
TRBJ2-6 TRBV30 NA NA TGTGCCTGGAGCCCCTGGGGGGATAGGGCCAACGTCCTGACTTTC CAWSPWGDRANVLTF
TRBJ2-1 TRBV30 NA TRBD2 TGTGCCTGGAGTGTAATCGGGACTAGCACCTACAATGAGCAGTTCTTC CAWSVIGTSTYNEQFF
TRBJ2-2 TRBV10-3 few TRBD2 TGTGCCATCCGAAGCGGGGAGAACACCGGGGAGCTGTTTTTT CAIRSGENTGELFF
TRBJ1-2 TRBV18 NA NA TGTGCCAGCTCACCACGCAGGGAGGACTATGGCTACACCTTC CASSPRREDYGYTF
TRBJ2-1 TRBV2 NA TRBD2 TGTGCCAGGGAGCGGGAGGGCCGGAATGAGCAGTTCTTC CAREREGRNEQFF
TRBJ1-2 TRBV19 NA NA TGTGCCAGTAGTCTGAACCAGAACTATGGCTACACCTTC CASSLNQNYGYTF
TRBJ1-1 TRBV18 NA TRBD1 TGTGCCAGCTCACCACCAACAGGGGTCCCTTCATACACTGAAGCTTTCTTT CASSPPTGVPSYTEAFF
TRBJ2-2 TRBV4-1 NA NA TGCGCCAGCAGCCACCCGGGAGTATACCGGGAGCTGTTTTTT CASSHPGVYRELFF
TRBJ2-1 TRBV7-2 NA TRBD2 TGTGCCAGCAGCCCTAACCCCCACCAGCGGGGCGGCAATGAGCAGTTCTTC CASSPNPHQRGGNEQFF
TRBJ2-1 TRBV11-2 few NA TGTGCCAGCCGATTCGGGAGCTCCTACAATGAGCAGTTCTTC CASRFGSSYNEQFF
TRBJ2-1 TRBV11-2 NA NA TGTGCCAGCAGCTTAGATCAATATGAGCAGTTCTTC CASSLDQYEQFF
TRBJ1-5 TRBV6-6 NA NA TGTGCCAGCAGTTTACTGATTCATGATCAGCCCCAGCATTTT CASSLLIHDQPQHF
TRBJ2-7 TRBV5-1 NA TRBD2 TGCGCCAGCAGCTCGGGAGTAGCGGGAGTGGGGGGCTACGAGCAGTACTTC CASSSGVAGVGGYEQYF
TRBJ2-5 TRBV5-1 NA TRBD2 TGCGCCAGCCTAGCGGGAGGGCCGGGGGAGACCCAGTACTTC CASLAGGPGETQYF
TRBJ2-1 TRBV7-8 NA NA TGTGCCAGCAGCCACTCGGACATTTACAATGAGCAGTTCTTC CASSHSDIYNEQFF
TRBJ1-3 TRBV5-6 NA NA TGTGCCAGCAACAATTGGGCGTATGGAAACACCATATATTTT CASNNWAYGNTIYF
TRBJ2-7 TRBV2 NA TRBD1 TGTGCCAGCAGTGAACTCCCCCAGGGGGCATCCTACGAGCAGTACTTC CASSELPQGASYEQYF
TRBJ2-3 TRBV5-1 NA NA TGCGCCAGCAGCTTGATGCCAGGGGGGACAGATACGCAGTATTTT CASSLMPGGTDTQYF
TRBJ2-7 TRBV6-5 NA TRBD1 TGTGCCAGCAGTTACTCGATTGGGACAGGGTCCTACGAGCAGTACTTC CASSYSIGTGSYEQYF